Listed here are 24 T cell receptor beta chains from one sample, sequenced in a study of blood T cell repertoires in COVID-19. Profiled with immunoSEQ multiplex PCR; TCRdb holds only in-frame clones, not every one. Here the sample spans 86,000 or so clones, roughly 78% being singletons. Sample: peripheral blood. Receptors were obtained from a woman older than 75 with acute or convalescent COVID-19.

The chain is built from TRBV7-2 and TRBJ2-1; 9 nucleotides agree with TRBD1. CDR3 length: 16 amino acids. Germline-derived CDR1 and CDR2 are SGHTA and FQGNSA. The V gene end was trimmed by 3 bases and the J gene end by 8 bases; junction bases not matched to a gene: 11. The CDR3 sequence: CASSFGTGTGTDEQFF. The CDR3, as DNA: TGTGCCAGCAGCTTTGGGACCGGGACAGGGACGGATGAGCAGTTCTTC. Together with reference TRBV7-2 and TRBJ2-1, the CDR3 gives the full variable domain: GAGVSQSPSNKVTEKGKDVELRCDPISGHTALYWYRQSLGQGLEFLIYFQGNSAPDKSGLPSDRFSAERTGGSVSTLTIQRTQQEDSAVYLCASSFGTGTGTDEQFFGPGTRLTVL.

The rearrangement uses TRBV28 and TRBJ1-2; the D gene is possibly TRBD1 (6 bases). CDR1 and CDR2 from the germline V gene are MDHEN and SYDVKM. The CDR3 is 12 residues long. The ends were cut back, 8 bases at V and 6 bases at J, with 13 bases in the middle. The DNA of the CDR3 is TGTGCCAGCCGCGGGGGGCATGATGGCTACACCTTC. Translating gives CASRGGHDGYTF.

The CDR3 region has the DNA TGTGCCAGCAGACCCCCGAGCGGGAGATACAATGAGCAGTTCTTC. Protein product: CASRPPSGRYNEQFF. This chain links TRBV28 with TRBJ2-1; TRBD2 aligns across 8 bases. There are 15 residues in the CDR3. Looked up from germline, CDR1 is MDHEN and CDR2 is SYDVKM. Losses at the gene ends were 6 bases for V and 4 bases for J; bases not matched to a gene: 8.

CDR3 in amino acids: CASSKTGNQPQHF. CDR3 DNA sequence: TGTGCCAGCAGTAAAACAGGGAATCAGCCCCAGCATTTT. The V and J genes are TRBV6-5 and TRBJ1-5, with a weak D call TRBD1 (6 bases). Deletions cut 5 bases from V and 4 bases from J, with 9 bases between. This CDR3 is built from 13 residues. CDR1 is MNHEY, CDR2 SVGAGI, per germline.

V is TRBV3-1 (or the pseudogene TRBV3-2) and J is TRBJ2-3; TRBD2 matches 7 bases. The germline V gene encodes CDR1 LGHDT and CDR2 YNNKEL (reference sequence). The CDR3 contains 16 residues. After removal of 0 bases from V and 1 base from J, the junction contained 4 bases not matched to a gene. This chain's CDR3 is CASSQDPRGGTDTQYF. The CDR3 DNA is TGTGCCAGCAGCCAAGATCCCCGGGGGGGCACAGATACGCAGTATTTT.

The chain joins TRBV23-1 to TRBJ1-2; 9 nucleotides align to TRBD1. TRBV23-1 is given ORF status, its function remaining uncertain. This CDR3 has 16 amino acids. V lost 1 base, J lost 8 bases, and 11 bases stayed unmatched. CDR3 sequence: CASSQFSRDRASGYTF. The CDR3 nucleotides are TGCGCCAGCAGTCAATTTAGTAGGGACAGGGCAAGCGGCTACACCTTC.

For the CDR3, the DNA is TGTGCCAGCAGCTTTGGGACTCCCGATCAGCCCCAGCATTTT. Translated, it gives CASSFGTPDQPQHF. The chain joins TRBV5-6 to TRBJ1-5, with TRBD1 as a possible D gene (5 bases). Trimming cost V 2 bases and J 5 bases, with 11 bases left between them. The CDR3 totals 14 residues. Germline CDR1 reads SGHDT; CDR2 reads YYEEEE.

This clone came up a few times. V is TRBV5-1 and J is TRBJ1-1, with 9 bases matching TRBD1. Trimming took 4 bases from V and 5 from J; bases not matched to a gene: 9. Germline V CDR1 and CDR2: SGHRS, YFSETQ. CDR3 length: 15 residues. The DNA of the CDR3 is TGCGCCAGCAGCGCCTCGACAGGGGGTCGGACTGAAGCTTTCTTT. It is translated as CASSASTGGRTEAFF. The complete variable domain, with remaining parts taken from reference TRBV5-1 and TRBJ1-1, reads KAGVTQTPRYLIKTRGQQVTLSCSPISGHRSVSWYQQTPGQGLQFLFEYFSETQRNKGNFPGRFSGRQFSNSRSEMNVSTLELGDSALYLCASSASTGGRTEAFFGQGTRLTVV.

This chain uses TRBV27 with TRBJ1-1; 7 bases agree with TRBD1. The germline V gene has CDR1 MNHEY and CDR2 SMNVEV (reference sequence). The CDR3 totals 14 residues. V shed 5 bases and J 5 bases; nucleotides not matched to a gene: 8. For the CDR3, the DNA is TGTGCCAGCAGTGTAGACAGGGTAAGGACTGAAGCTTTCTTT. Translating gives CASSVDRVRTEAFF.

This clone occurred a few times. V is TRBV5-1 and J is TRBJ2-7; 7 bases align to TRBD1. Germline V gives CDR1 SGHRS, CDR2 YFSETQ. Losses at the gene ends were 3 bases for V and 7 bases for J; bases not matched to a gene: 10. The CDR3 consists of 14 residues. The CDR3 is CASSSLTGAEEQYF. The CDR3 nucleotides read TGCGCCAGCAGCTCTCTAACAGGGGCAGAAGAGCAGTACTTC.

This chain connects TRBV2 to TRBJ2-5; D uncertain. V was trimmed by 6 bases and J by 1 base, leaving 15 bases between them. Germline assignment: CDR1 SNHLY and CDR2 FYNNEI. The CDR3 contains 15 residues. The CDR3 sequence is CASRVVMTPQETQYF. DNA of the CDR3: TGTGCCAGCAGAGTAGTTATGACTCCCCAAGAGACCCAGTACTTC.

This chain connects TRBV5-4 to TRBJ1-4; 8 bases map to TRBD1. Germline CDR1 reads SGHNT; CDR2 reads YYREEE (reference sequence). The CDR3 covers 14 residues. V was clipped by 4 bases and J by 7 bases; unmatched bases: 6. The CDR3 reads CASSQTGEVEKLFF. CDR3 nucleotides: TGTGCCAGCAGCCAGACAGGGGAGGTTGAAAAACTGTTTTTT.

The rearrangement uses TRBV5-1 and TRBJ1-1, with D possibly being TRBD1 (5 bases). Germline CDR1 SGHRS, CDR2 YFSETQ. V dropped 1 base and J dropped 6 bases, with 16 bases sitting between them. The CDR3 consists of 15 residues. The CDR3 spells CASSLPSGLGAEAFF. CDR3 sequence (DNA): TGCGCCAGCAGCTTGCCGTCAGGGCTCGGCGCTGAAGCTTTCTTT.

The chain carries TRBV21-1 and TRBJ2-7; the DNA was not used to check the table's D call, TRBD2. TRBV21-1 is a pseudogene. The CDR3 length is 15 residues. The CDR3 sequence: CASSRGLAGGYEQYF. The CDR3, as DNA: TGTGCCAGCAGCAGGGGACTAGCGGGAGGCTACGAGCAGTACTTC.

The CDR3 protein is CASSSSGTSWNEQFF. In DNA, the CDR3 is TGTGCCAGCAGTTCTTCCGGGACTAGCTGGAATGAGCAGTTCTTC. This rearrangement joins TRBV28 to TRBJ2-1; 9 bases agree with TRBD2. CDR3 length: 15 residues. The trim removed 4 bases at V and 7 bases at J, leaving 8 bases unmatched. Germline V lookup: CDR1 MDHEN, CDR2 SYDVKM.

The J gene is TRBJ2-7, the V gene TRBV5-4; D not resolved. Trimming took 0 bases from V and 4 from J, leaving 5 bases between them. CDR1 is SGHNT and CDR2 is YYREEE in the germline V gene (reference sequence). CDR3 length: 12 residues. The CDR3 loop reads CASSLESYEQYF. CDR3 bases: TGTGCCAGCAGCTTGGAGAGTTACGAGCAGTACTTC.

The CDR3 DNA sequence: TGTGCCAGCAGTGATCGAGCGGGAGGGTACACCGGGGAGCTGTTTTTT. Residues: CASSDRAGGYTGELFF. V is TRBV6-1 and J is TRBJ2-2, with 10 bases fitting TRBD2. Germline V gene sequence: CDR1 MNHNS, CDR2 SASEGT. The junction had 4 bases not matched to a gene; V was cut back by 3 bases and J by 3 bases. The CDR3 has 16 amino acids.

This clone is labeled as medium-sized (0.01 to 0.1%). The J gene is TRBJ2-1, the V gene TRBV19; 7 positions match TRBD2. V was clipped by 6 bases and J by 3 bases; unmatched bases: 5. The CDR3 sequence is 14 residues long. The germline V gene has CDR1 LNHDA and CDR2 SQIVND (reference sequence). CDR3 amino acids: CASRAGAVYNEQFF. The CDR3 DNA is TGTGCCAGTAGGGCGGGAGCGGTCTACAATGAGCAGTTCTTC.

The chain couples TRBV7-2 to TRBJ2-2; 8 bases line up with TRBD2. Trimming cost V 5 bases and J 5 bases; bases outside gene matches: 7. Germline lookup yields CDR1 SGHTA and CDR2 FQGNSA. The length of the CDR3 is 15 residues. CDR3: CASSLTSVGTGELFF. Written as DNA, the CDR3 is TGTGCCAGCAGCCTGACTAGCGTGGGGACCGGGGAGCTGTTTTTT. Full variable domain (missing parts from reference TRBV7-2 and TRBJ2-2): GAGVSQSPSNKVTEKGKDVELRCDPISGHTALYWYRQSLGQGLEFLIYFQGNSAPDKSGLPSDRFSAERTGGSVSTLTIQRTQQEDSAVYLCASSLTSVGTGELFFGEGSRLTVL.

The rearrangement uses TRBV6-5 and TRBJ2-2; maybe TRBD1 (6 bases). Trimming pared 2 bases from V and 0 bases from J, leaving 10 bases between. The CDR3 is 16 residues long. CDR1 is MNHEY, CDR2 SVGAGI, per germline. The DNA of the CDR3 is TGTGCCAGCAGTTACCCTGGACAGCCGAACACCGGGGAGCTGTTTTTT. This gives the protein CASSYPGQPNTGELFF.

The J gene is TRBJ2-7, the V gene TRBV28; weak D call: TRBD2 (6 bases). Deletions cut 3 bases from V and 1 base from J, with 16 bases between. Germline-derived CDR1 and CDR2 are MDHEN and SYDVKM. The CDR3 runs to 16 residues. The CDR3, as DNA: TGTGCCAGCAGTTTGGTGCGGGGAAGGACGTCCTACGAGCAGTACTTC. It is translated as CASSLVRGRTSYEQYF.

The CDR3 nucleotides read TGTGCCAGCTCACCACCCACAGGGAGGGCTGAAGCTTTCTTT. Encoded protein: CASSPPTGRAEAFF. This chain joins TRBV18 and TRBJ1-1, with D maybe TRBD1 (6 bases). The germline V gene encodes CDR1 KGHSH and CDR2 LQKENI. The CDR3 has 14 amino acids. The ends were cut back, 0 bases at V and 6 bases at J, with 11 bases in the middle.

The chain joins TRBV18 to TRBJ1-1, with TRBD1 matching over 12 bases. V shed 1 base and J 6 bases; nucleotides not matched to a gene: 3. There are 15 residues in the CDR3. From germline, CDR1 is KGHSH and CDR2 LQKENI. In nucleotides, the CDR3 is TGTGCCAGCTCACCACTGGGACAGGGGGCGGCTGAAGCTTTCTTT. It translates to CASSPLGQGAAEAFF. The full variable domain, its missing parts supplied by reference TRBV18 and TRBJ1-1, is NAGVMQNPRHLVRRRGQEARLRCSPMKGHSHVYWYRQLPEEGLKFMVYLQKENIIDESGMPKERFSAEFPKEGPSILRIQQVVRGDSAAYFCASSPLGQGAAEAFFGQGTRLTVV.

The V and J genes are TRBV23-1 and TRBJ1-6; perhaps TRBD1 as D (5 bases). TRBV23-1 is placed among ORFs of uncertain function. Trimming stripped 8 bases from V and 7 bases from J, with 18 bases between. The CDR3 length is 15 residues. The CDR3 loop reads CASLQGGGSNSPLHF. In DNA form, the CDR3 reads TGCGCCAGCCTCCAGGGCGGGGGTTCAAATTCACCCCTCCACTTT.